This TCR beta chain was sequenced during a study of OX40 agonist ivuxolimab in advanced cancers. In the study overall: Participants, around 80% male, averaged about 56 years of age, ranging from roughly 20 to 85.

Blood specimens came from baseline, cycle 4 day 1, and cycle 7 day 1. On this clone itself: Its antigen is not known.

The germline V gene has CDR1 MNHEY and CDR2 SMNVEV (reference sequence). The CDR3 covers 16 residues. Unmatched junction bases numbered 12, after V lost 6 bases and J lost 5 bases. Measured with immunoSEQ multiplex PCR; TCRdb has only the in-frame clones, and not every one. The repertoire includes under 80,000 clones, around 86% of them detected once, and roughly 8.6% sits in the top ten. Notes on the study in general: There was clonal expansion of CD4+ and CD8+ blood T cells by week 6 at 0.1 to 3.0 mg/kg.

The V call is TRBV27, the J call TRBJ2-1, with TRBD1 matching 8 bases. The sequences come from CD4+ or CD8+ T cells sorted from blood, collected in a trial of the OX40 agonist ivuxolimab. The origin of this receptor is an adult with an advanced solid tumor such as melanoma, head and neck, liver or kidney cancer. The CDR3 DNA follows: TGTGCCAGCAGGCCGATAGACAGGGGTCCCAACAATGAGCAGTTCTTC. Amino acid sequence: CASRPIDRGPNNEQFF.